The T cell receptor beta chain under discussion was sequenced for a study of blood T cell repertoires in COVID-19. The CDR3 consists of 15 residues. V lost 0 bases and J lost 5; bases outside the gene matches: 5. Germline V gene data show CDR1 as SSHAT and CDR2 as FNYEAQ (reference sequence). Some clones are missing from TCRdb's copy, which holds only in-frame ones; the method was immunoSEQ multiplex PCR. Of roughly 250,000 clones in the sample, 86% were seen once. The rearrangement uses TRBV7-7 and TRBJ2-5; 8 bases align to TRBD1. The sequencing sample was made of peripheral blood. The clonotype comes from a man aged 35-49 years who had recovered from COVID-19. The CDR3 is CASSLAWTGRETQYF. The CDR3 coding sequence is TGTGCCAGCAGCTTAGCTTGGACAGGGAGGGAGACCCAGTACTTC.